This is a list of T cell receptor beta chains from one sample in a study of blood T cells in healthy people across ages. TCRdb re-derived calls from the 5' RACE reads in MiXCR, one entry per CDR3 protein. The data contain 1 million or so distinct CDR3 sequences, 35% to 50% of them singletons. The sequenced sample consisted of blood. These receptors originate from an older woman in good health. The CDR3 runs from the conserved cysteine through the conserved F or W. Fields, in order: D gene, V gene, CDR3 length, clone size, J gene, CDR3 DNA, CDR3 protein. A D gene is named only where the DNA matches it firmly. Clone size is shown for a subset of rows, as once, few, many or a class of expanded clone.

>.|TRBV29-1|13|few|TRBJ1-5
TGCAGCGTGCAGGGTAGCGGCAATCAGCCCCAGCATTTT
CSVQGSGNQPQHF
>TRBD2|TRBV3-1|16|.|TRBJ2-5
TGTGCCAGCAGCCGCCGTCTACTAGCGGGAGGAGAGACCCAGTACTTC
CASSRRLLAGGETQYF
>.|TRBV6-6|15|.|TRBJ1-3
TGTGCCAGCAGTTCCGCGGAATTCTCTGGAAACACCATATATTTT
CASSSAEFSGNTIYF
>.|TRBV7-2|15|.|TRBJ1-6
TGTACCAGCAGCTTAGATTACAGGGATACCTCACCCCTCCACTTT
CTSSLDYRDTSPLHF
>.|TRBV7-3|13|.|TRBJ2-5
TGTGCCAGCAGCCCCGGGAGTCGAGAGACCCAGTACTTC
CASSPGSRETQYF
>.|TRBV27|13|few|TRBJ2-7
TGTGCCAGCAGTTTTATTCAGGGCTACGAGCAGTACTTC
CASSFIQGYEQYF
>TRBD1|TRBV7-2|16|.|TRBJ2-1
TGTGCCAGCAGCTTTAAATCCGGGACAGACAACGATGAGCAGTTCTTC
CASSFKSGTDNDEQFF
>TRBD1|TRBV4-1|19|.|TRBJ1-1
TGCGCCAGCAGCCAACACGGGGGGACAGGGGGCTTCAGGAACACTGAAGCTTTCTTT
CASSQHGGTGGFRNTEAFF
>.|TRBV11-2|14|few|TRBJ2-3
TGTGCCAGCAGCTTATCAGGGATGGCTGGTGCGCAGTATTTT
CASSLSGMAGAQYF
>.|TRBV4-1|17|once|TRBJ1-5
TGCGCCAGCAGCCAAGATGCCGTGGCAGCTAGCAATCAGCCCCAGCATTTT
CASSQDAVAASNQPQHF
>.|TRBV12-5|14|.|TRBJ2-7
TGTGCTAGTGGTTTGTCCAGGGGGGGTTACGAGCAGTACTTC
CASGLSRGGYEQYF
>TRBD2|TRBV10-3|15|.|TRBJ2-5
TGTGCCATCCAACCGATAGCGGGAGGGCCAAATGAGCAGTACTTC
CAIQPIAGGPNEQYF
>.|TRBV10-3|13|many|TRBJ2-3
TGTGCCATCAGTGAGTCTGGGTCAGATACGCAGTATTTT
CAISESGSDTQYF
>TRBD1|TRBV7-2|11|.|TRBJ1-1
TGTGCCAGCAGCCGGGACAGGGTGGCTTTCTTT
CASSRDRVAFF
>.|TRBV9|13|few|TRBJ2-5
TGTGCCAGCAGCAAGAGCGGTGGTGAGACCCAGTACTTC
CASSKSGGETQYF
>.|TRBV2|13|.|TRBJ2-1
TGTGCCAGCAGTGATTCGGTCTACAATGAGCAGTTCTTC
CASSDSVYNEQFF
>.|TRBV6-1|14|.|TRBJ1-2
TGTGCCAGCAGTGAAAGTGGACCTAACTATGGCTACACCTTC
CASSESGPNYGYTF
>TRBD1|TRBV7-2|11|.|TRBJ2-1
TGTGCCAGCAGCAGGGACAGCGAGCAGTTCTTC
CASSRDSEQFF
>.|TRBV4-1|15|few|TRBJ2-7
TGCGCCAGCAGCCAAGCGAGGGCAAGCTCCTACGAGCAGTACTTC
CASSQARASSYEQYF
>.|TRBV9|15|.|TRBJ2-7
TGTGCCAGCAGCGTAGGGGACTTCACCTACAATGAGCAGTACTTC
CASSVGDFTYNEQYF
>.|TRBV7-9|14|once|TRBJ1-4
TGTGCCAGCAGGGCGGTGGGGGCGAGTGAAAAACTGTTTTTT
CASRAVGASEKLFF
>.|TRBV20-1|13|few|TRBJ2-1
TGCAGTGCAGAACACTTCTCCCACAATGAGCAGTTCTTC
CSAEHFSHNEQFF
>TRBD1|TRBV7-2|13|few|TRBJ2-3
TGTGCCAGCAGCCGTGACAGGGCAGATACGCAGTATTTT
CASSRDRADTQYF
>.|TRBV27|17|.|TRBJ2-6
TGTGCCAGCAGTTCGAATCGGGGTTATCCTGGGGCCAACGTCCTGACTTTC
CASSSNRGYPGANVLTF
>.|TRBV6-2/TRBV6-3|12|many|TRBJ2-5
TGTGCCAGCAGTTCCACATTGGAGACCCAGTACTTC
CASSSTLETQYF
>.|TRBV4-1|15|.|TRBJ2-3
TGCGCCAGCAGCCAAGGGACAGTTAGCACAGATACGCAGTATTTT
CASSQGTVSTDTQYF
>TRBD1|TRBV27|15|few|TRBJ1-2
TGTGCCAGCAGTTGGACAGGGGGCCCTAACTATGGCTACACCTTC
CASSWTGGPNYGYTF
>.|TRBV7-9|13|.|TRBJ2-7
TGTGCCAGCAGCCGATGGGGTGACTACGAGCAGTACTTC
CASSRWGDYEQYF
>.|TRBV20-1|13|few|TRBJ2-7
TGCAGTGCTAGAGAAGTAGGACTCTACGAGCAGTACTTC
CSAREVGLYEQYF
>.|TRBV12-3/TRBV12-4|14|.|TRBJ2-3
TGTGCCAGCAGTTTTTTCGGCGTCACAGATACGCAGTATTTT
CASSFFGVTDTQYF
>TRBD1|TRBV7-9|16|few|TRBJ2-1
TGTGCCAGCAGCTTAGCCGGACAGGGGGTCTACAATGAGCAGTTCTTC
CASSLAGQGVYNEQFF
>.|TRBV27|12|once|TRBJ2-1
TGTGCCAGCCCGTGGGGCCTTAATGAGCAGTTCTTC
CASPWGLNEQFF
>.|TRBV2|15|.|TRBJ2-3
TGTGCCAGCAGTGAACGAGCGGGCTCCACAGATACGCAGTATTTT
CASSERAGSTDTQYF
>.|TRBV20-1|14|few|TRBJ1-3
TGCAGTGCTAGCCTACAGGGAACTGGAAACACCATATATTTT
CSASLQGTGNTIYF
>.|TRBV11-2|17|.|TRBJ2-5
TGTGCCAGCAGCTTAGCCGGCTGGGGCAAGTACCAAGAGACCCAGTACTTC
CASSLAGWGKYQETQYF
>TRBD2|TRBV6-5|14|.|TRBJ2-5
TGTGCCAGCAGGCTACGGGAGGTACAAGAGACCCAGTACTTC
CASRLREVQETQYF
>.|TRBV28|14|.|TRBJ1-4
TGTGCCAGCAGTCCCGGGACAATCAATGAAAAACTGTTTTTT
CASSPGTINEKLFF
>.|TRBV7-9|14|once|TRBJ2-7
TGTGCCAGCAGCTCTGCTACCAACTCCTACGAGCAGTACTTC
CASSSATNSYEQYF
>.|TRBV12-5|14|few|TRBJ2-3
TGTGCTAGTGGGCCCGGACAAGTCACAGATACGCAGTATTTT
CASGPGQVTDTQYF
>.|TRBV2|16|few|TRBJ2-3
TGTGCCAGCAGTGAAGCGCGGGCGGGCGGCACAGATACGCAGTATTTT
CASSEARAGGTDTQYF
>TRBD2|TRBV29-1|15|.|TRBJ2-5
TGCAGCGTTGAAGGTCTAGCGGGAGGGCCTCGGGAGCAGTACTTC
CSVEGLAGGPREQYF
>TRBD1|TRBV14|15|.|TRBJ2-7
TGTGCCAGCAGCAAGGACAGGGGGCACTCCTACGAGCAGTACTTC
CASSKDRGHSYEQYF
>.|TRBV6-2/TRBV6-3|14|.|TRBJ1-2
TGTGCCAGCAGTGACGATCCTCGGGGCTATGGCTACACCTTC
CASSDDPRGYGYTF
>TRBD2|TRBV29-1|15|.|TRBJ2-2
TGCAGCGTTGAAGAGGGGACTAGCGTACGCGGGGAGCTGTTTTTT
CSVEEGTSVRGELFF
>.|TRBV20-1|10|.|TRBJ2-5
TGCAGTGCGGACACAGAGACCCAGTACTTC
CSADTETQYF
>TRBD1|TRBV9|13|.|TRBJ2-7
TGTGCCAGCAGCGTTACGGGACAGGGTGGCCAGTACTTC
CASSVTGQGGQYF